Listed below are T cell receptor beta chains from one sample, sequenced in a study of shared clonotypes between healthy human individuals. The protocol was immunoSEQ multiplex PCR, while the TCRdb copy is restricted to in-frame clones and leaves out a portion. The profile shows over a million clones, roughly 98% of them singletons. Sequencing was performed on naive CD4+ T cells sorted from blood. The receptors shown here come from a young man in good health. The CDR3 runs from the conserved cysteine through the conserved F or W. The order of the fields is V gene, J gene, CDR3 protein.

>TRBV27|TRBJ2-1
CASSPRLAGGNEQFF
>TRBV5-4|TRBJ2-5
CASSLLGTGKETQYF
>TRBV28|TRBJ1-5
CASSHRQGASDQPQHF
>TRBV15|TRBJ2-7
CATASAYEQYF
>TRBV7-9|TRBJ1-4
CASSPGTVVFWEKLFF
>TRBV18|TRBJ1-1
CASSPGQGMNTEAFF
>TRBV15|TRBJ2-7
CATSGGTSEFYYEQYF
>TRBV6-6|TRBJ2-5
CASSYPRQGQTQYF
>TRBV10-3|TRBJ2-7
CAISTGTSNEQYF
>TRBV7-9|TRBJ2-5
CASSLGLAGLETQYF
>TRBV5-5|TRBJ1-1
CASSLAAFNTEAFF
>TRBV4-3|TRBJ2-7
CASSQDRARTGGILEQYF
>TRBV27|TRBJ2-7
CASRHRDRGVYEQYF
>TRBV7-9|TRBJ2-7
CASSFRVAGGPEAYEQYF
>TRBV5-1|TRBJ2-1
CASSSGQGWYEQFF
>TRBV4-1|TRBJ2-1
CASSQGGRLAGDPNEQFF
>TRBV5-4|TRBJ2-1
CASSLGTPIYNEQFF
>TRBV5-1|TRBJ2-1
CASSSRDRGYDEQFF
>TRBV10-3|TRBJ2-2
CAISSDRVLTTGELFF
>TRBV2|TRBJ2-5
CATTSGETQYF
>TRBV9|TRBJ1-1
CASSPQTENTEAFF
>TRBV11-2|TRBJ2-5
CASSPGTEYQETQYF
>TRBV30|TRBJ1-1
CAWSSDGDTEAFF
>TRBV15|TRBJ2-7
CATSRERSSYEQYF
>TRBV5-4|TRBJ2-2
CASSLGLAGGELFF
>TRBV7-2|TRBJ2-1
CSSRDRVYNEQFF
>TRBV9|TRBJ2-7
CASSVGGPSYEQYF
>TRBV7-9|TRBJ2-1
CASSWTANEQFF
>TRBV7-9|TRBJ2-3
CASSLKTRVSDTQYF
>TRBV28|TRBJ2-7
CASSLGSAGNRGRYF
>TRBV10-3|TRBJ1-1
CAISGSPGFGGEYTEAFF
>TRBV7-6|TRBJ2-2
CASSSPGSGELFF
>TRBV2|TRBJ2-5
CASSAMTDRGETQYF
>TRBV4-3|TRBJ1-2
CASSRTRADYGYTF
>TRBV6-5|TRBJ1-3
CASSYSWQPGNTIYF
>TRBV9|TRBJ2-1
CASSVVMSSYNEQFF
>TRBV5-1|TRBJ2-7
CASSLDGKGLEQYF
>TRBV6-6|TRBJ2-4
CASSLPNEGAKNIQYF
>TRBV13|TRBJ2-1
CASSLGLAGGVEQFF
>TRBV7-9|TRBJ2-1
CASSLATPYNEQFF
>TRBV18|TRBJ2-3
CASSPLASGRDTDTQYF
>TRBV15|TRBJ2-1
CATSRDPGLVGNEQFF
>TRBV28|TRBJ2-7
CASWREMYEQYF
>TRBV30|TRBJ2-1
CALVRAPAGNEQFF
>TRBV18|TRBJ1-5
CASSPRDSDQPQHF
>TRBV2|TRBJ2-2
CASSRDRATGELFF
>TRBV6-5|TRBJ2-5
CASRGLAGEETQYF
>TRBV19|TRBJ2-1
CASSRLAKSSYNEQFF
>TRBV7-8|TRBJ2-7
CASSLGLGRGLYEQYF
>TRBV28|TRBJ2-7
CASSATSGRHEQYF
>TRBV11-2|TRBJ1-1
CASSPGGGYTEAFF
>TRBV18|TRBJ2-7
CASSPLANGAVGLAGTEQYF
>TRBV5-1|TRBJ2-2
CASSRGASGTGELFF
>TRBV10-1|TRBJ2-1
CASSESVNSGRPSYNEQFF
>TRBV29-1|TRBJ2-1
CSWSYNEQFF